This is a list of T cell receptor beta chains from one sample in a study of shared clonotypes between healthy human individuals. Data came from immunoSEQ multiplex PCR; TCRdb stores just in-frame clones and leaves some out. The table includes some 2,500,000 clones, 80% to 95% detected once. The sequenced sample was naive CD4+ T cells from PBMCs. These receptors were obtained from a young man in good health. Some clones in this sample may be carry-over from other donors' samples. Both conserved end residues are part of each CDR3. The D gene is left open where the match is weak. Size is omitted from some rows. Given values are once, few, many or a class for expanded clones.

TRBV7-6	.	.	TRBJ2-7	TGTGCCAGCAGCTTAAAAGGATACGAGCAGTACTTC	CASSLKGYEQYF
TRBV7-6	.	TRBD2	TRBJ2-1	TGTGCCAGCAGCTCAAGCGGGGGAGGGGATGAGCAGTTCTTC	CASSSSGGGDEQFF
TRBV6-1	.	.	TRBJ2-7	TGTGCCAGCAGCCACGGACCCCAAGAGTATGCGCAGTACTTC	CASSHGPQEYAQYF
TRBV13	.	.	TRBJ2-7	TGTGCCAGCAGCCTATCTCCCCTGGGTAGCTCCTACGAGCAGTACTTC	CASSLSPLGSSYEQYF
TRBV6-1	.	.	TRBJ1-1	TGTGCCAGCAGGGGCGTAAACTGGAACACTGAAGCTTTCTTT	CASRGVNWNTEAFF
TRBV19	.	.	TRBJ1-2	TGTGCCAGTCGGGATCCTGGGGACTATGGCTACACCTTC	CASRDPGDYGYTF
TRBV29-1	.	.	TRBJ2-2	TGCAGCGTTGAAGACGGCGGCAGGGGGGACACCGGGGAGCTGTTTTTT	CSVEDGGRGDTGELFF
TRBV6-5	.	.	TRBJ1-3	TGTGCCAGCAGTTACTCGAGGCAGGGAGGAAACACCATATATTTT	CASSYSRQGGNTIYF
TRBV28	once	TRBD1	TRBJ2-7	TGTGCCAGCAGCCGGACAGGGTCCCCCTACGAGCAGTACTTC	CASSRTGSPYEQYF
TRBV5-1	.	.	TRBJ2-3	TGCGCCAGCAGCTTGGGGTGGAAAGCGGGCACAGATACGCAGTATTTT	CASSLGWKAGTDTQYF
TRBV7-9	.	.	TRBJ1-1	TGTGCCAGCAGCCCGCAGGGCACGACAGTCCCTGAAGCTTTCTTT	CASSPQGTTVPEAFF
TRBV18	.	.	TRBJ2-6	TGTGCCAGCTCCAGCTCCGGGGCCAACGTCCTGACTTTC	CASSSSGANVLTF
TRBV7-2	.	.	TRBJ2-1	TGTGCCAGCAGCTCCTCGTATAGCTCCTACAATGAGCAGTTCTTC	CASSSSYSSYNEQFF
TRBV18	.	TRBD1	TRBJ2-1	TGTGCCAGCTCACTACAGGGGGCCGCCTACAATGAGCAGTTCTTC	CASSLQGAAYNEQFF
TRBV5-1	.	TRBD1	TRBJ1-1	TGCGCCAGCAGCAACGGACAGGGGGTGAACACTGAAGCTTTCTTT	CASSNGQGVNTEAFF
TRBV7-2	.	TRBD1	TRBJ2-7	TGTGCCAGCAGCTTCCGACAGGGCTCCTACGAGCAGTACTTC	CASSFRQGSYEQYF
TRBV6-1	.	.	TRBJ2-7	TGTGCCAGCAGTGAAGCCGGGTTCCGGGGACGATTCTACGAGCAGTACTTC	CASSEAGFRGRFYEQYF
TRBV7-6	.	.	TRBJ2-7	TGTGCCAGCAGCTCGCCCTACGAGCAGTACTTC	CASSSPYEQYF
TRBV5-4	.	TRBD2	TRBJ2-1	TGTGCCAGCAGAATAACTAGCGGGAGGAGGGACGATGAGCAGTTCTTC	CASRITSGRRDDEQFF
TRBV10-2	.	TRBD2	TRBJ2-3	TGCGCCAGCAGTGTTCTAGCGGGGCTCACAGATACGCAGTATTTT	CASSVLAGLTDTQYF
TRBV7-3	.	.	TRBJ2-2	TGTGCCAGCAGCTTAATAGGGGAGAACACCGGGGAGCTGTTTTTT	CASSLIGENTGELFF
TRBV7-9	.	TRBD1	TRBJ1-5	TGTGCCAGCAGCCCAGACAGGGGACCTAGCAATCAGCCCCAGCATTTT	CASSPDRGPSNQPQHF
TRBV27	.	.	TRBJ1-1	TGTGCCAGCAGTTTTCCAGGGAACACTGAAGCTTTCTTT	CASSFPGNTEAFF
TRBV27	once	TRBD2	TRBJ2-1	TGTGCCAGCAATATCGCGGGAGGGCACTACAATGAGCAGTTCTTC	CASNIAGGHYNEQFF
TRBV29-1	.	.	TRBJ1-4	TGCAGCGTTGCCCAGGGCAATGAAAAACTGTTTTTT	CSVAQGNEKLFF
TRBV7-9	.	.	TRBJ1-3	TGTGCCAGCAGCTTACAGGGCGACGGAGACACCATATATTTT	CASSLQGDGDTIYF
TRBV5-1	.	.	TRBJ2-5	TGCGCCAGCAGCTCGCCAAGTGTGGCTGGGGAGACCCAGTACTTC	CASSSPSVAGETQYF
TRBV30	.	.	TRBJ2-3	TGTGCCTGGAGTGCTGATACGCAGTATTTT	CAWSADTQYF
TRBV15	.	.	TRBJ2-7	TGTGCCACCAGACGCGGGGAGACCTACGAGCAGTACTTC	CATRRGETYEQYF
TRBV6-5	.	TRBD1	TRBJ1-2	TGTGCCAGCAGTTACGTCGGGACAGGGGGCTATGGCTACACCTTC	CASSYVGTGGYGYTF
TRBV6-1	.	.	TRBJ1-3	TGTGCCAGCCACAGGTCCTCTGGAAACACCATATATTTT	CASHRSSGNTIYF
TRBV5-1	.	TRBD2	TRBJ2-7	TGCGCCAGCAGCTCAGTAGCGGGAGGGCCCTACGAGCAGTACTTC	CASSSVAGGPYEQYF
TRBV7-9	.	.	TRBJ2-1	TGTGCCAGCAGCTTTCGAAAGCTTTCACTGACGCCGGAGGATGAGCAGTTCTTC	CASSFRKLSLTPEDEQFF
TRBV6-1	.	.	TRBJ1-3	TGTGCCAGCAATCCCGGGGACCTCTCTGGAAACACCATATATTTT	CASNPGDLSGNTIYF
TRBV10-3	.	.	TRBJ2-2	TGTGCCATCAGTGAGGGGTTGAACACCGGGGAGCTGTTTTTT	CAISEGLNTGELFF
TRBV7-3	.	.	TRBJ2-2	TGTGCCAGCAGCTTATACTCGGGACCAGCCGGGGAGCTGTTTTTT	CASSLYSGPAGELFF
TRBV5-1	.	.	TRBJ1-1	TGCGCCAGCAGCTTTCTTGGGGGCGCGAACACTGAAGCTTTCTTT	CASSFLGGANTEAFF
TRBV19	.	.	TRBJ1-5	TGTGCCAGTAGTGCCATTGGGGGCAATCAGCCCCAGCATTTT	CASSAIGGNQPQHF
TRBV28	.	.	TRBJ2-7	TGTGCCAGCAGTCCAAACTTTGCTTCCTACGAGCAGTACTTC	CASSPNFASYEQYF
TRBV7-2	.	.	TRBJ1-4	TGTGCCAGCAGCTCTTCCTCCGGGGCTGCTGAAAAACTGTTTTTT	CASSSSSGAAEKLFF
TRBV30	once	.	TRBJ2-5	TGTGCCTGGAGTTCAGGGTTTCTGGAGACCCAGTACTTC	CAWSSGFLETQYF
TRBV28	.	.	TRBJ2-7	TGTGCCAGCAGTCCGTCGGAACTAGGCTCCTACGAGCAGTACTTC	CASSPSELGSYEQYF
TRBV6-5	once	.	TRBJ2-2	TGTGCCGGTCGGTCTGGCACTAACACCGGGGAGCTGTTTTTT	CAGRSGTNTGELFF
TRBV28	.	TRBD1	TRBJ2-7	TGTGCCAGCAGGGCTTATCGGGACAGGAGACATTACGAGCAGTACTTC	CASRAYRDRRHYEQYF
TRBV27	.	TRBD2	TRBJ2-3	TGTGCCAGCAAGTCATTAGCGGGACGTATAACAGATACGCAGTATTTT	CASKSLAGRITDTQYF
TRBV2	.	.	TRBJ2-1	TGTGCCAGCAGTGAAGCGCTTTTCCCCTACAATGAGCAGTTCTTC	CASSEALFPYNEQFF
TRBV2	.	.	TRBJ1-4	TGTGCCAGCAGTGAAGCGGTGGTCGGGCATCGGTTTTTT	CASSEAVVGHRFF
TRBV7-2	.	TRBD1	TRBJ1-2	TGTGCCAGCAGCTCAGGACAGGGAGGGCTGTATCACTATGGCTACACCTTC	CASSSGQGGLYHYGYTF
TRBV7-3	once	.	TRBJ2-1	TGTGCCAGCAGCTTAGGGCAGGACAATGAGCAGTTCTTC	CASSLGQDNEQFF
TRBV4-1	.	TRBD1	TRBJ2-2	TGCGCCAGCAGATCACCGGGACAGGGGAACACCGGGGAGCTGTTTTTT	CASRSPGQGNTGELFF
TRBV6-1	once	.	TRBJ2-6	TGTGCCAGCAGTGGTGCAGGGGGGGCCAACGTCCTGACTTTC	CASSGAGGANVLTF
TRBV30	.	TRBD2	TRBJ2-3	TGTGCCTGGGATAAGCGGGAGGCTGGGACAGATACGCAGTATTTT	CAWDKREAGTDTQYF
TRBV28	once	.	TRBJ2-7	TGTGCCAGCAGTTTGGGAACCTACTACGAGCAGTACTTC	CASSLGTYYEQYF
TRBV5-1	.	TRBD2	TRBJ2-2	TGCGCCAGCGATTTGGGACTAGCGGCCACCGGGGAGCTGTTTTTT	CASDLGLAATGELFF
TRBV7-9	.	.	TRBJ2-7	TGTGCCAGCAGCCGAAAGGGGATCCACGAGCAGTACTTC	CASSRKGIHEQYF